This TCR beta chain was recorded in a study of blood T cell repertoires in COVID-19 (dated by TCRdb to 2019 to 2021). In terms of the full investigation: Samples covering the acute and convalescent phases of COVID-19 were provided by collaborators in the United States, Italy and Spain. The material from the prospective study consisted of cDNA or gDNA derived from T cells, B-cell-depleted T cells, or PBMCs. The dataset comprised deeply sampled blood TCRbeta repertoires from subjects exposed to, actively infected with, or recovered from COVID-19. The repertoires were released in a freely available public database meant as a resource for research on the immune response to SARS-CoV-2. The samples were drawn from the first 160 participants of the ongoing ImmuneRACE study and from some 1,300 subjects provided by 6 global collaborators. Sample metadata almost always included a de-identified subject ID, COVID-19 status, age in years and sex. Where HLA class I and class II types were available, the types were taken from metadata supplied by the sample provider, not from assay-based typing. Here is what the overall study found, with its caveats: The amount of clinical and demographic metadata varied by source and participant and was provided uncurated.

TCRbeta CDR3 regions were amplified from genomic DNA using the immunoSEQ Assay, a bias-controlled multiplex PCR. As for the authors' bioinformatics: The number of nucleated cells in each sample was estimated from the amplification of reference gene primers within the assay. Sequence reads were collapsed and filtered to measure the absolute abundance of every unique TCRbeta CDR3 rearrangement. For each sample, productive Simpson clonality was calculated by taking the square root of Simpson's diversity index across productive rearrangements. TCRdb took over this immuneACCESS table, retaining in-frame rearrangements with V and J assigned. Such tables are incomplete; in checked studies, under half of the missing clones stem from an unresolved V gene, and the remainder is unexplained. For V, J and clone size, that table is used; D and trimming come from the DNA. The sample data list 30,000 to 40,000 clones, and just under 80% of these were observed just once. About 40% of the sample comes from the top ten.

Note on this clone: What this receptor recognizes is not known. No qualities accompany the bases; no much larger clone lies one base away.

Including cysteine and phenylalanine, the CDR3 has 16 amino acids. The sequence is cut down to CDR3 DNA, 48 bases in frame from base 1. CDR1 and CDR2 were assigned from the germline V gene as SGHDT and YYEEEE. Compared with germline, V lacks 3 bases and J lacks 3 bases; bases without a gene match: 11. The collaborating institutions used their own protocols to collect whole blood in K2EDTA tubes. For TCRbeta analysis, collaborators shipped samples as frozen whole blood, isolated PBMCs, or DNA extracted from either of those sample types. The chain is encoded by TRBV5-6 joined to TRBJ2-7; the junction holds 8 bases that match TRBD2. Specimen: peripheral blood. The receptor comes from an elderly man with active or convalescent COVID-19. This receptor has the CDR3 CASSSRIAGQYYEQYF. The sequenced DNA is TGTGCCAGCAGCTCCCGTATAGCGGGACAATACTACGAGCAGTACTTC.